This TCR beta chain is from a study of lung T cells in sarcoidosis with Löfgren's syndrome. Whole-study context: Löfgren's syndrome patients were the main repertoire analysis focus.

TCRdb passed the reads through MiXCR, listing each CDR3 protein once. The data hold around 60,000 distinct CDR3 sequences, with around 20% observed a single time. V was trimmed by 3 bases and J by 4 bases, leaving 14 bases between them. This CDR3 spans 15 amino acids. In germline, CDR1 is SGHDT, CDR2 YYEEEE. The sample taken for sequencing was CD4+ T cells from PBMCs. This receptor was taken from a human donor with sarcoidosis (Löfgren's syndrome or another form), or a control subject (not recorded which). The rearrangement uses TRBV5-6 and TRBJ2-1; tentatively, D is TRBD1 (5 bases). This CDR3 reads CASSSRTPQYNEQFF. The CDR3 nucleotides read TGTGCCAGCAGCTCCAGGACACCCCAGTACAATGAGCAGTTCTTC.